These 20 T cell receptor beta chains share one sample of origin, sequenced in a study of T cell repertoires in cytomegalovirus infection. For these receptors, no antigen is known. One entry per CDR3 protein, called by TCRdb with MiXCR from the reads. The repertoire holds around 900,000 distinct CDR3 sequences, with 25% to 40% as singletons. The sample in question was cultured CD8+ T cells from PBMCs, obtained from culture after CMV antigen stimulation. Receptors were obtained from a human donor in good health (CMV status not recorded). Some clones in this sample may be carry-over from other donors' samples.

Notes on this clonotype: This may be a read error, as it is one base from a much larger clone. The rearrangement joins TRBV27 to TRBJ2-2; 7 bases are a match to TRBD1. J gave up 7 bases and V 5 bases, and 4 bases lay outside the gene matches. The CDR3 runs 13 residues. Germline values: CDR1 MNHEY, CDR2 SMNVEV (reference sequence). The chain's CDR3 is CASSLQGFGELFF. In nucleotides, the CDR3 is TGTGCCAGCAGTCTACAGGGGTTCGGGGAGCTGTTTTTT.

CDR3 coding DNA: TGTGCCAGCAGTTACTCGACAGGGGGCTCCAGTGGCTACACCTTC. Amino acid sequence: CASSYSTGGSSGYTF. This chain links TRBV6-6 with TRBJ1-2; 10 bases match TRBD1. This CDR3 region has 15 residues. V dropped 0 bases and J dropped 7; count of bases not matched to a gene: 5. Germline CDR1 and CDR2: MNHNY and SVGAGI (reference sequence).

This clonotype was counted many times. The chain has TRBV6-2 or TRBV6-3 and TRBJ1-1; D is perhaps TRBD1 (6 bases). Trimming stripped 4 bases from V and 1 base from J, with 19 bases between. The CDR3 contains 17 residues. Germline lookup yields CDR1 MNHEY and CDR2 SVGEGT. CDR3 in amino acids: CASSSWDTTHSNTEAFF. CDR3 DNA: TGTGCCAGCAGTTCCTGGGACACCACCCATTCGAACACTGAAGCTTTCTTT.

J is TRBJ1-1 and V is TRBV7-9; D uncertain. The CDR3 runs 13 residues. V dropped 5 bases and J dropped 8 bases, with 15 bases sitting between them. Germline lookup yields CDR1 SEHNR and CDR2 FQNEAQ (reference sequence). CDR3 coding DNA: TGTGCCAGCAGCCCTGACGCGTCGAGGGAAGCTTTCTTT. Protein product: CASSPDASREAFF.

V gene TRBV12-3 or TRBV12-4 combines with J gene TRBJ2-6, with D perhaps TRBD1 (7 bases). Trimming removed 1 base at V and 0 bases at J, with 13 bases between. The CDR3 has 18 residues. This chain's CDR3 is CASSLGQGGFSGANVLTF. As DNA, the CDR3 is TGTGCCAGCAGTTTAGGGCAGGGGGGCTTCTCTGGGGCCAACGTCCTGACTTTC.

V usage is TRBV12-3 or TRBV12-4 and J usage is TRBJ1-2, with D maybe TRBD1 (5 bases). The CDR3 spans 13 residues. The V end was cut by 6 bases, the J end by 6 bases, with 14 bases between. The CDR3: CASSPPGGDGYTF. The DNA of the CDR3 is TGTGCCAGCAGCCCCCCCGGGGGAGATGGCTACACCTTC.

In nucleotides, the CDR3 is TGTGCCATCAGTGTTTGGTTCTCTGGGGCCAACGTCCTGACTTTC. Translation gives CAISVWFSGANVLTF. The V and J genes are TRBV10-3 and TRBJ2-6; no clear D gene. CDR1 is ENHRY and CDR2 is SYGVKD in the germline V gene. The CDR3 covers 15 residues. The V and J ends lost 4 bases and 0 bases respectively, with 7 bases between them.

As for this clonotype: At one end the junction does not follow the germline gene, possibly because of a read error. The J gene is TRBJ2-5, the V gene TRBV7-2; tentative D call: TRBD1 (5 bases). The CDR3 consists of 14 residues. From germline, CDR1 is SGHTA and CDR2 FQGNSA. The CDR3 here is CASSLWTNQDTQYF. For the CDR3, the DNA is TGTGCCAGTAGCTTATGGACAAACCAAGATACCCAGTACTTC.

At least ten counts were recorded for this clonotype. The CDR3 region has the DNA TGTGCCAGCAGCTATAACAGGGGGACCTACGAGCAGTACTTC. Protein: CASSYNRGTYEQYF. This chain connects TRBV12-3 or TRBV12-4 to TRBJ2-7; 8 bases line up with TRBD1. This CDR3 spans 14 amino acids. With V trimmed by 6 bases and J by 2 bases, 6 bases remained unmatched.

The chain employs TRBV4-1 and TRBJ1-5; D remains ambiguous. Germline CDR1 reads MGHRA; CDR2 reads YSYEKL. This CDR3 spans 16 amino acids. Deletions cut 2 bases from V and 9 bases from J, with 20 bases between. Here the CDR3 reads CASSQTFPPGRWPQHF. CDR3 DNA: TGCGCCAGCAGCCAAACCTTCCCCCCCGGTAGATGGCCCCAGCATTTT.

This chain links TRBV27 with TRBJ2-5; 8 bases are shared with TRBD1. The CDR3 consists of 16 residues. Germline CDR1 is MNHEY and CDR2 is SMNVEV (reference sequence). The V gene end was trimmed by 3 bases and the J gene end by 6 bases; junction bases not matched to a gene: 12. The CDR3 loop is CASSLGGQGRGQTQYF. The CDR3 bases are TGTGCCAGCAGTTTGGGCGGACAGGGACGGGGGCAGACCCAGTACTTC.

By its share, this clonotype is medium-sized (0.01 to 0.1%). The rearrangement links TRBV6-5 to TRBJ1-1; no clear D. Germline-derived CDR1 and CDR2 are MNHEY and SVGAGI. The V and J ends lost 6 bases and 4 bases respectively, with 9 bases between them. The CDR3 length is 12 residues. This CDR3 reads CASRTSSTEAFF. CDR3 in DNA: TGTGCCAGCAGAACCTCGAGCACTGAAGCTTTCTTT.

The chain couples TRBV15 to TRBJ2-5; D is possibly TRBD2 (5 bases). The length of the CDR3 is 14 residues. Trimming shortened V by 2 bases and J by 5 bases, and 12 bases separated the two germline ends. Germline V gene data show CDR1 as LNHNV and CDR2 as YYDKDF (reference sequence). In nucleotides, the CDR3 is TGTGCCACCAGCAGACCAGGACTGGGGGAGACCCAGTACTTC. Its translation: CATSRPGLGETQYF.

This clonotype was seen a few times. V usage is TRBV7-9 and J usage is TRBJ2-1; the match to TRBD1 covers 9 bases. This CDR3 region has 14 residues. J lost 6 bases, V lost 1 base, and 1 base had no gene match. Germline loops: CDR1 SEHNR, CDR2 FQNEAQ (reference sequence). The CDR3 DNA follows: TGTGCCAGCAGCTTAGTGGGACAGGGCAATGAGCAGTTCTTC. It is translated as CASSLVGQGNEQFF.

The V gene is TRBV6-2 or TRBV6-3, the J gene TRBJ2-7; D gene unclear. Trimming took off 4 bases at V and 2 bases at J, with 6 bases between the two ends. CDR3 length: 12 residues. Per germline, CDR1 MNHEY and CDR2 SVGEGT. The CDR3 DNA is TGTGCCAGCAGTTCTCAGACCTACGAGCAGTACGTC. Translating gives CASSSQTYEQYV.

In its sample, this clonotype was seen a few times. V usage is TRBV18 and J usage is TRBJ2-2; TRBD2 matches 8 bases. CDR1 and CDR2 from the germline V gene are KGHSH and LQKENI. The V gene end was trimmed by 3 bases and the J gene end by 0 bases; junction bases not matched to a gene: 18. The CDR3 sequence is 21 residues long. This CDR3 reads CASSPAPFPTSDFPNTGELFF. CDR3 coding DNA: TGTGCCAGCTCACCCGCCCCCTTTCCGACTAGCGATTTTCCGAACACCGGGGAGCTGTTTTTT.

The chain uses TRBV7-9 and TRBJ1-2; the match to TRBD1 covers 8 bases. Trimming took 7 bases from V and 1 from J; bases not matched to a gene: 8. This CDR3 spans 15 amino acids. CDR1 SEHNR and CDR2 FQNEAQ come from the germline V gene (reference sequence). DNA for the CDR3: TGTGCCAGCACCCAACCGGGACAGGTTAACTATGGCTACACCTTC. This sequence encodes CASTQPGQVNYGYTF.

The chain is built from TRBV28 and TRBJ1-5; D ambiguous. Per germline, CDR1 MDHEN and CDR2 SYDVKM. The V and J ends lost 2 bases and 3 bases respectively, with 14 bases between them. The CDR3 is 16 amino acids. The CDR3 bases are TGTGCCAGCAGTTTAAGATTGAACAGCGTCAATCAGCCCCAGCATTTT. It yields the protein CASSLRLNSVNQPQHF.

This clonotype has only a few counts. The chain carries TRBV7-9 and TRBJ2-1; D is uncertain. This CDR3 has 15 amino acids. Germline CDR1 SEHNR, CDR2 FQNEAQ (reference sequence). V dropped 1 base and J dropped 2 bases, with 9 bases sitting between them. The CDR3 DNA follows: TGTGCCAGCAGCTTAGTTTGGTCTGCCTACAATGAGCAGTTCTTC. This codes for CASSLVWSAYNEQFF.

This chain links TRBV7-6 with TRBJ2-1; the D gene is possibly TRBD1 (6 bases). Trimming took off 5 bases at V and 9 bases at J, with 11 bases between the two ends. Germline assignment: CDR1 SGHVS and CDR2 FNYEAQ. The CDR3 is made up of 12 amino acids. CDR3 coding DNA: TGTGCCAGCAGCAATACAGGGCCTGAGCAGTTCTTC. This translates into CASSNTGPEQFF.